This is a list of T cell receptor beta chains from one sample in a study of shared clonotypes between healthy human individuals. TCRdb's copy holds only in-frame clones and misses some; the assay was immunoSEQ multiplex PCR. The sample includes around 990,000 clones, roughly 80% of them seen just once. Sequenced: memory CD4+ T cells from PBMCs. Receptors originate from a man aged 18-30 years in good health. Some clones in this sample may be carry-over from other donors' samples. The CDR3 runs from the conserved cysteine through the conserved F or W. The D gene is left open where the match is weak. Not all rows give a size; the values are once, few, many and, for expanded clones, a class.

j_call: TRBJ1-2
clone_size: .
v_call: TRBV9
d_call: TRBD1
cdr3_aa: CASSPGQGAYGYTF
cdr3_nt: TGTGCCAGCAGCCCGGGACAGGGGGCTTATGGCTACACCTTC

j_call: TRBJ2-5
clone_size: .
v_call: TRBV11-2
d_call: .
cdr3_aa: CASRRIGRQETQYF
cdr3_nt: TGTGCCAGCAGGCGTATTGGTCGACAAGAGACCCAGTACTTC

j_call: TRBJ1-2
clone_size: .
v_call: TRBV5-1
d_call: .
cdr3_aa: CASSWNRDTGGYGYTF
cdr3_nt: TGCGCCAGCAGCTGGAATAGGGACACCGGGGGCTATGGCTACACCTTC

j_call: TRBJ1-5
clone_size: once
v_call: TRBV2
d_call: .
cdr3_aa: CASSASLGPQHF
cdr3_nt: TGTGCCAGCAGTGCATCTCTGGGGCCCCAGCATTTT

j_call: TRBJ2-1
clone_size: .
v_call: TRBV11-3
d_call: .
cdr3_aa: CASGSEDEQFF
cdr3_nt: TGTGCCAGCGGGTCGGAGGATGAGCAGTTCTTC

j_call: TRBJ2-7
clone_size: .
v_call: TRBV10-1
d_call: TRBD2
cdr3_aa: CASSGGLADSLGEQYF
cdr3_nt: TGCGCCAGCAGTGGGGGACTAGCGGATAGTTTGGGGGAGCAGTACTTC

j_call: TRBJ2-6
clone_size: .
v_call: TRBV4-3
d_call: .
cdr3_aa: CASSQRNSGANVLTF
cdr3_nt: TGCGCCAGCAGCCAGCGGAACTCTGGGGCCAACGTCCTGACTTTC

j_call: TRBJ2-2
clone_size: .
v_call: TRBV6-5
d_call: TRBD2
cdr3_aa: CASRRLAYTGELFF
cdr3_nt: TGTGCCAGCAGGAGACTAGCGTACACCGGGGAGCTGTTTTTT

j_call: TRBJ2-7
clone_size: .
v_call: TRBV7-9
d_call: .
cdr3_aa: CASSLGALGTYEQYF
cdr3_nt: TGTGCCAGCAGCTTGGGGGCCCTCGGGACCTACGAGCAGTACTTC

j_call: TRBJ2-7
clone_size: once
v_call: TRBV7-9
d_call: .
cdr3_aa: CASSQGGQEYHEQYF
cdr3_nt: TGTGCCAGCAGCCAGGGCGGCCAAGAGTATCACGAGCAGTACTTC

j_call: TRBJ1-2
clone_size: .
v_call: TRBV5-1
d_call: TRBD1
cdr3_aa: CASRGTGGYGYTF
cdr3_nt: TGCGCCAGCAGAGGGACAGGGGGCTATGGCTACACCTTC

j_call: TRBJ2-1
clone_size: .
v_call: TRBV2
d_call: TRBD2
cdr3_aa: CASKGGLAFHEQFF
cdr3_nt: TGTGCCAGCAAGGGGGGACTAGCGTTCCATGAGCAGTTCTTC

j_call: TRBJ1-2
clone_size: .
v_call: TRBV19
d_call: TRBD1
cdr3_aa: CATGGRGANYGYTF
cdr3_nt: TGTGCCACAGGGGGGAGAGGAGCTAACTATGGCTACACCTTC

j_call: TRBJ1-5
clone_size: .
v_call: TRBV7-8
d_call: .
cdr3_aa: CASSYRSNQPQHF
cdr3_nt: TGTGCCAGCAGCTACAGGAGCAATCAGCCCCAGCATTTT

j_call: TRBJ2-2
clone_size: .
v_call: TRBV7-9
d_call: .
cdr3_aa: CASSPGSNTGELFF
cdr3_nt: TGTGCCAGCAGCCCCGGTTCGAACACCGGGGAGCTGTTTTTT

j_call: TRBJ2-4
clone_size: .
v_call: TRBV7-9
d_call: TRBD2
cdr3_aa: CASSSTSGRAGGNIQYF
cdr3_nt: TGTGCCAGCAGCTCAACTAGCGGGAGGGCCGGTGGAAACATTCAGTACTTC

j_call: TRBJ2-1
clone_size: .
v_call: TRBV25-1
d_call: TRBD1
cdr3_aa: CASSDGARTGGDEQFF
cdr3_nt: TGTGCCAGCAGTGATGGGGCTCGGACAGGGGGCGATGAGCAGTTCTTC

j_call: TRBJ2-7
clone_size: .
v_call: TRBV29-1
d_call: TRBD2
cdr3_aa: CSVDGTSGSYEQYF
cdr3_nt: TGCAGCGTTGATGGGACTAGCGGGAGCTACGAGCAGTACTTC

j_call: TRBJ1-1
clone_size: .
v_call: TRBV28
d_call: .
cdr3_aa: CASSSLIGRGGNTEAFF
cdr3_nt: TGTGCCAGCAGTTCCCTAATCGGACGGGGAGGGAACACTGAAGCTTTCTTT

j_call: TRBJ2-3
clone_size: .
v_call: TRBV5-1
d_call: TRBD2
cdr3_aa: CASRPLAASTDTQYF
cdr3_nt: TGCGCCAGCAGACCCCTAGCGGCCAGCACAGATACGCAGTATTTT

j_call: TRBJ2-2
clone_size: .
v_call: TRBV7-8
d_call: TRBD2
cdr3_aa: CASSWGRGLAGAGELFF
cdr3_nt: TGTGCCAGCAGCTGGGGTCGGGGACTAGCGGGAGCTGGGGAGCTGTTTTTT

j_call: TRBJ2-3
clone_size: .
v_call: TRBV7-2
d_call: TRBD2
cdr3_aa: CASSYGTSGTDTQYF
cdr3_nt: TGTGCCAGCAGCTATGGGACTAGCGGCACAGATACGCAGTATTTT

j_call: TRBJ2-7
clone_size: once
v_call: TRBV11-3
d_call: TRBD2
cdr3_aa: CASSFSGSQDEQYF
cdr3_nt: TGTGCCAGCAGCTTTAGCGGGAGCCAGGACGAGCAGTACTTC

j_call: TRBJ2-5
clone_size: .
v_call: TRBV11-3
d_call: .
cdr3_aa: CASSLIGSETQYF
cdr3_nt: TGTGCCAGCAGCTTAATAGGGTCAGAGACCCAGTACTTC

j_call: TRBJ2-1
clone_size: .
v_call: TRBV27
d_call: .
cdr3_aa: CASTPTAGGTYNEQFF
cdr3_nt: TGTGCCAGCACCCCAACGGCTGGGGGAACCTACAATGAGCAGTTCTTC

j_call: TRBJ2-4
clone_size: .
v_call: TRBV5-8
d_call: .
cdr3_aa: CASSQQIGIQYF
cdr3_nt: TGTGCCAGCAGTCAACAGATCGGCATTCAGTACTTC

j_call: TRBJ2-3
clone_size: .
v_call: TRBV7-9
d_call: .
cdr3_aa: CASSLLLLGEDTQYF
cdr3_nt: TGTGCCAGCAGCTTATTATTACTGGGCGAAGATACGCAGTATTTT

j_call: TRBJ2-7
clone_size: .
v_call: TRBV5-1
d_call: .
cdr3_aa: CASSGGLNYEQYF
cdr3_nt: TGCGCCAGCAGCGGAGGACTTAACTACGAGCAGTACTTC

j_call: TRBJ1-2
clone_size: .
v_call: TRBV7-3
d_call: .
cdr3_aa: CASSLKPDGLYGYTF
cdr3_nt: TGTGCCAGCAGCTTGAAGCCCGACGGGCTCTATGGCTACACCTTC

j_call: TRBJ2-3
clone_size: .
v_call: TRBV28
d_call: .
cdr3_aa: CASRKSGTDTQYF
cdr3_nt: TGTGCCAGCAGGAAGAGTGGCACAGATACGCAGTATTTT

j_call: TRBJ2-1
clone_size: .
v_call: TRBV14
d_call: TRBD1
cdr3_aa: CASSQWTGVNNEQFF
cdr3_nt: TGTGCCAGCAGCCAATGGACAGGGGTGAACAATGAGCAGTTCTTC

j_call: TRBJ1-2
clone_size: many
v_call: TRBV6-6
d_call: .
cdr3_aa: CASSYRSQSF
cdr3_nt: TGTGCCAGCAGCTACCGATCCCAAAGCTTC

j_call: TRBJ1-3
clone_size: .
v_call: TRBV7-2
d_call: .
cdr3_aa: CASSLRGVDTIYF
cdr3_nt: TGTGCCAGCAGCTTACGAGGGGTTGACACCATATATTTT

j_call: TRBJ1-2
clone_size: .
v_call: TRBV28
d_call: .
cdr3_aa: CASSPGRIFYGYTF
cdr3_nt: TGTGCCAGCAGCCCGGGACGGATATTCTATGGCTACACCTTC

j_call: TRBJ2-6
clone_size: .
v_call: TRBV15
d_call: .
cdr3_aa: CATSGGGERSGANVLTF
cdr3_nt: TGTGCCACCAGCGGGGGGGGCGAGCGCTCTGGGGCCAACGTCCTGACTTTC

j_call: TRBJ2-5
clone_size: .
v_call: TRBV4-1
d_call: TRBD2
cdr3_aa: CASSQDRTSNRGQETQYF
cdr3_nt: TGCGCCAGCAGCCAAGATCGGACTAGCAATCGCGGCCAAGAGACCCAGTACTTC